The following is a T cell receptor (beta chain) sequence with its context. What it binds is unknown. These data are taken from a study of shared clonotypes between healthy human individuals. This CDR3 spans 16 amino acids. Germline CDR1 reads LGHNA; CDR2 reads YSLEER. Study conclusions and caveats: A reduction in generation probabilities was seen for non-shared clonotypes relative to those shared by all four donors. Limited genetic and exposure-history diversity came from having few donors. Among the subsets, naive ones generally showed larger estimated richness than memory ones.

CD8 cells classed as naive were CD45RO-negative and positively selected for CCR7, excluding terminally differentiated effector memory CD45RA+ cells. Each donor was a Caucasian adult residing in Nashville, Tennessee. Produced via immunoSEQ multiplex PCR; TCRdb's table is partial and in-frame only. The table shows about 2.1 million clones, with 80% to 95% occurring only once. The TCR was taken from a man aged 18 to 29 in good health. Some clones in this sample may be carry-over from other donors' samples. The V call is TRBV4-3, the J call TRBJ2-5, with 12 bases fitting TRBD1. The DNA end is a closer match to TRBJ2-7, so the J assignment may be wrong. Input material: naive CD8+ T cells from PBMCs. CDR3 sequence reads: CASSQGGTGGMYEQYF. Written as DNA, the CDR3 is TGCGCCAGCAGCCAAGGAGGGACAGGGGGCATGTACGAGCAGTACTTC.